This T cell receptor (beta chain) was recorded in a study of PD-L1 blockade in urothelial cancer. Across the whole study: Reported median T cell count for blood samples was around 150,000.

This CDR3 is 14 amino acids long. CDR1 MGHRA and CDR2 YSYEKL come from the germline V gene. V dropped 4 bases and J dropped 8 bases, with 14 bases sitting between them. What went into each PCR as a spike was synthetic TCR analog templates. Clones were read by immunoSEQ multiplex PCR, and TCRdb kept only the in-frame ones, dropping some. The data show 71,000 or so clones, with roughly 91% seen just once and around 3.5% held by the top ten. This chain uses TRBV4-1 with TRBJ1-4; D is unclear. This clonotype was obtained from a man between 60 and 75 years old with urothelial cancer. The input for sequencing was PBMCs, taken around atezolizumab (anti-PD-L1) treatment. CDR3 DNA: TGCGCCAGCAGCCTACCCAGTGGGGAGGAAAAACTGTTTTTT. The encoded protein is CASSLPSGEEKLFF.